This T cell receptor beta chain came from a study of breast tumors, draining lymph nodes, adjacent tissues (dated by TCRdb to 2016 to 2017). Broadly, across the study: Breast cancer patients provided tumor, adjacent nontumor tissue and axillary lymph nodes, and the study compared the TCR beta repertoires across these three sources. In human breast cancer, the study set out to assess how tumor, surrounding tissue and draining lymph node repertoires relate to one another and whether T cells might be exchanged between them. The study at large found these results: The similarity between tumor and nontumor tissue repertoires was significantly greater in luminal-like breast cancer than in basal-like breast cancer. Tumor T-cell repertoires showed less diversity than lymph node repertoires and more diversity than nontumor tissue repertoires, and tumor T-cell repertoires showed preferential V and J gene usage. The data were judged consistent with most tumor T cells deriving from the lymph node and then expanding within tumor tissue. The conclusion that tumor T cells originate in lymph nodes was presented as consistent with a hypothesis rather than as directly demonstrated.

This clonotype was recorded a few times. It lacks a known antigen. No base-level quality is on record; no much larger clone is a single base apart. For CDR1 and CDR2, the germline V gene lists MNHNS and SASEGT. From its cysteine to its phenylalanine, the CDR3 spans 20 amino acids. Only the CDR3 region is kept as DNA, spanning 60 bases read in frame from base 1. The germline V and J ends show losses of 8 bases and 3 bases respectively, and no gene match explains 21 bases of the junction. Lymph node samples came from the axillary draining lymph nodes of breast cancer patients. The sequencer listed for this sample is Illumina HiSeq 2000. TCR beta chain libraries were generated by multiplex PCR amplification. High-throughput sequencing was used to analyze the amplified TCR beta chain products. Using fastp at Q25 and MiXCR, TCRdb reprocessed the public reads and kept productive beta chains. Each CDR3 protein gets just one entry, which takes the most common genes and DNA from the rows behind it. The sample data list some 100,000 distinct CDR3 sequences, and around 21% of these were observed just once. The ten most abundant clones make up under 1.5% of the sample.

Sequencing used axillary lymph node tissue. The receptor chain draws on TRBV6-1 and TRBJ2-2; 10 bases in the middle match TRBD2. This TCR derives from a female donor with breast cancer. Some clones in this sample may be carry-over from other donors' samples. CDR3 protein: CASRRGGSGRALRYTGELFF. The nucleotide sequence reads TGTGCCAGCCGGCGGGGTGGGAGCGGGAGGGCCCTCCGTTACACCGGGGAGCTGTTTTTT.